This record concerns one T cell receptor (beta chain) sequence. The target of this receptor is not known. No base quality information exists; no much larger clone differs at one position. Libraries were built with the immunoSEQ multiplex PCR assay. A mixture of 60 forward primers for TCR Vbeta segments and 13 reverse primers for TCR Jbeta segments was used in the multiplex PCR. Amplification of the CDR3 region of rearranged TCR beta genes was performed with a multiplex PCR assay on genomic DNA. The Illumina HiSeq System was used to sequence the amplified TCR beta libraries as 87-base-pair reads. The study's processing was this. A later analysis counted approximately 74 million unique TCR beta chains across the 666 repertoires, and 10 million to 12 million of these chains were shared by at least two donors. A nearest-neighbor algorithm error-corrected the raw reads and collapsed the reads into unique sequences, merging closely related sequences to remove PCR and sequencing errors. V, D and J gene segments were assigned by aligning CDR3 sequences to IMGT reference sequences. For a sequence to be retained, a match of at least six nucleotides was required to both a V gene segment and a J gene segment. Rearrangements were called productive when the CDR3 lacked stop codons and stayed in frame with V and J; all others were non-productive. CDR3 was defined by IMGT convention, running from the second conserved V-encoded cysteine to the conserved J-encoded phenylalanine. The earlier analysis of more than 450 of the donors excluded sequences that lacked an unambiguous match to a single V gene segment. In an earlier analysis of several hundred of the donors, a V segment was called functional when productive rearrangements were above 56.7%, and segregating when the standard deviation between donors exceeded 5%. A statistical classification framework was developed to diagnose cytomegalovirus status using the catalog of TCR beta chain sequences. In a later analysis, TCR nucleotide sequences were compared against IMGT/GENE-DB human TR gene sequences so that V and J genes could be assigned. The TCRdist pipeline was used in a later analysis to assign CDR3 sequences and most-parsimonious VDJ recombination scenarios. A later analysis defined each TCR beta chain by its CDR3 amino acid sequence plus V-gene family, and excluded reads lacking a unique V-gene family. To address suspected cross-contamination and a sequencing artifact, a later analysis removed 550 to 750 highly shared, low-generation-probability nucleotide sequences. A later analysis calculated a clonal expansion index for each public chain from normalized within-repertoire ranks of inferred template counts. In a later analysis, generation probabilities were computed with a VDJ recombination model fitted to out-of-frame rearrangements, and the resulting probabilities were checked against IGoR. In a later analysis, TCR-TCR, TCR-HLA and TCR-CMV co-occurrence was scored with hypergeometric tests, and a repertoire-size bias correction was applied to TCR pairs. False discovery rates were estimated in a later analysis by permuting HLA or CMV assignments 20 times. In a later analysis, co-occurring TCRs were grouped using DBSCAN, and TCRdist sequence similarity was added for clustering within HLA-allele-positive subsets. Repertoires with fewer than 30,000 or more than 120,000 public chains, plus five repertoires with anomalous nucleotide sharing, were excluded from co-occurrence clustering. TCRdb obtained this table from immuneACCESS and retained in-frame rearrangements with V and J assigned. These tables miss some clones; where compared with another copy, unresolved V genes account for less than half of the shortfall, and the remainder is unexplained. V, J and clone size are those of that table, while D and trimming were read from the DNA. The sample yields more than 200,000 clones; 70% were counted once. The ten largest make up less than 3% of the sample.

CDR3 length: 14 amino acids, cysteine to phenylalanine. Only the CDR3 portion is preserved as DNA: 42 bases, with reading frame beginning at the first base. V is pared back by 1 base and J by 1 base, with 7 bases lying between the germline termini. CDR1 and CDR2 are drawn from the germline V gene: SGHAT, FQNNGV. The cohort consisted of 666 healthy bone marrow donors. At the time of sampling, all cohort members were nominally healthy, though unrecorded immune exposures were likely present. The donor was CMV seropositive and belonged to the group of 270 or so seropositive cohort members. Every donor gave a peripheral blood sample, and the peripheral blood mononuclear cells from that sample were used for TCR beta sequencing. The Qiagen DNeasy Blood Extraction Kit was used to extract genomic DNA from the blood cell samples. These data originate in a study of cytomegalovirus exposure and HLA in healthy donors (dated by TCRdb to the late 2010s). About the investigation overall: According to an earlier analysis of several hundred of the donors, about 179 million T cells yielded 117 million unique TCR beta sequences and approximately 300 Gb of sequence data. On average, roughly 240,000 unique TCR beta nucleotide sequences were sequenced per donor among a few hundred genotyped donors of the cohort, with roughly 18% of those sequences being non-productive. A later analysis re-examined previously published TCR beta repertoires from around 670 donors and added high-resolution HLA genotyping to investigate patterns of TCR occurrence. In the later analysis, no new phenotypic data were used to find candidate immune exposures; instead, reliance was placed on TCR beta sequences and their occurrence across donors. Several DR-DQ haplotypes were handled as single units for association and clustering because linkage in the cohort was strong. Along with the approximately 650-subject first cohort, a separate validation cohort of over 90 different subjects was used. To predict cytomegalovirus infection status, the study brought together high-throughput TCR immunosequencing, statistical association of individual TCRs with disease status, and machine learning. The genetic ancestry cluster associated with self-reported Caucasian donors included approximately 85% of the roughly 410 genotyped donors. All discovery cohort repertoires had been generated on a single sequencing platform. The study used immunosequencing to profile the T cell repertoires of some 600 subjects and linked those repertoires to cytomegalovirus serostatus. Alongside the repertoire data, information on donor age, sex, ethnicity and CMV serostatus was compiled. The study aimed to test whether signatures of past pathogen exposure could be identified by cataloging public T cell receptors. Class I and class II HLA loci were covered by the typing at four-digit resolution. Around 320 gigabases of sequencing data and 70 million to 100 million unique TCR sequences were included in an early release covering several hundred HLA-typed donors. In a later genetic analysis, genome-wide SNP genotypes for about three fifths of the roughly 670 donors were used, and that subset was treated as a discovery cohort. To decide whether each TCR beta V gene segment behaved as functional or pseudogenic, an earlier analysis of approximately 600 of the donors relied on high-throughput TCR beta sequencing. The number of typed donors differed by locus: about 629-630 for A, B, C, DRB1 and DQB1; 522 for DQA1; some 590 for DPA1; and some 450 for DPB1. On the study overall, not on this receptor specifically: A later analysis found that TCR association rates varied across HLA loci, with DRB1 alleles showing the most associated TCRs and HLA-C alleles the fewest. A later genetic analysis reported fewer N-insertions in productive TCRs among donors in an Asian-associated ancestry cluster than the approximately 670-donor mean. Only TCR beta chains were sequenced in this cohort, and the absence of alpha or paired-chain data limited detectable features. According to a later analysis, parvovirus B19, influenza, CMV and Epstein-Barr virus appeared linked to several top co-occurrence clusters. Broadly in line with IMGT annotations, most TCR beta V segments showed up in productive rearrangements about 87% or about 30% of the time in an earlier analysis of approximately 600 of the donors. Most CMV-associated TCR beta chains appeared to be HLA-restricted in a later analysis, and the HLA associations seemed to be driven largely by CMV exposure. Linkage disequilibrium might explain the correlated functional status among segregating V segments, but an unknown experimental factor could not be ruled out. Strong co-occurrence of HLA alleles, especially DR and DQ, made assigning TCR associations to individual alleles difficult. In a later genetic analysis, a missense DCLRE1C variant was associated with V-gene and J-gene trimming of TCR beta chains, and the association was replicated in an independent cohort. In a later analysis, HLA-associated TCR beta chains showed more clonal expansion and lower generation probabilities than non-associated chains that were equally common. Most TCR sequences were seen in very few donors, while some public TCRs were found in many individuals. The classifier was reported to diagnose cytomegalovirus status with high specificity and sensitivity in both the original and validation cohorts. A later analysis associated roughly 17,000 TCR beta sequences with specific HLA alleles at a false discovery rate of 0.05. Some IMGT-functional V segments, including TRBV6-2 and TRBV6-3, could not be distinguished by the 87-base-pair reads and were therefore excluded. A few of the identified cytomegalovirus-associated TCR beta chains were confirmed in vitro to be specific for cytomegalovirus antigens. Sequencing depth was assumed to be roughly uniform across donors in the presence/absence analyses, though that assumption may not hold. The study gave a list of 150 to 200 TCR beta chains associated with cytomegalovirus. The authors suggested that the approach could potentially be extended to other disease states and immunological phenotypes. A group of highly shared sequence variants was considered likely to be a technical artifact of the sequencing pipeline. For the cohort, immune exposure information was limited to CMV serostatus. Some 16 rarely observed V segments, including chromosome 9 orphons, were excluded from the earlier analysis of several hundred of the donors because counts were too low. Because HLA typing was unavailable for some donors at each locus, only the typed subset was used in association tests. A further reported finding was that TCR beta sequences accurately predicted the HLA-A and HLA-B alleles for most subjects in the first cohort.

The TCR sequence derives from a man aged 35 to 55 in good health and CMV-seropositive. The chain joins TRBV11-2 to TRBJ2-5, with no D gene named confidently. Source material: PBMCs. The base sequence is TGTGCCAGCAGCTTAGGGAGAGCCCAAGAGACCCAGTACTTC. This translates into CASSLGRAQETQYF. Full variable domain (CDR3 extended with the reference TRBV11-2 and TRBJ2-5 proteins): EAGVAQSPRYKIIEKRQSVAFWCNPISGHATLYWYQQILGQGPKLLIQFQNNGVVDDSQLPKDRFSAERLKGVDSTLKIQPAKLEDSAVYLCASSLGRAQETQYFGPGTRLLVL.